The 14 T cell receptor beta chains presented below share a single source sample, sequenced in a study of blood T cell repertoires in COVID-19. Libraries were prepared by immunoSEQ multiplex PCR; TCRdb keeps only in-frame clonotypes and omits some of them. The sample has over 150,000 clones; around 83% are singletons. The sequenced material came from PBMCs or T cells enriched from blood (not recorded which). These TCRs come from a man aged 40-50 years who had recovered from COVID-19.

The chain combines TRBV9 with TRBJ2-7; TRBD1 is a possible D gene (6 bases). From germline, CDR1 is SGDLS and CDR2 YYNGEE. There are 14 residues in the CDR3. Trimming removed 0 bases from V and 3 bases from J, with 10 bases in between. The CDR3 sequence is CASSVGKGGYEQYF. The CDR3 DNA reads TGTGCCAGCAGCGTAGGGAAAGGGGGCTACGAGCAGTACTTC.

Notes on this clone: Its ends do not fully match the called genes, so a read error is possible. This chain joins TRBV2 and TRBJ1-1; 8 bases are a match to TRBD1. The germline V gene has CDR1 SNHLY and CDR2 FYNNEI. The CDR3 has 15 residues. The CDR3 DNA sequence: TGTGCCAGCAGAGAAGGTAGGACAGGGAGCACTGAAGCTTTCTTT. It translates to CASREGRTGSTEAFF. The full variable domain, rest sourced from reference TRBV2 and TRBJ1-1, is EPEVTQTPSHQVTQMGQEVILRCVPISNHLYFYWYRQILGQKVEFLVSFYNNEISEKSEIFDDQFSVERPDGSNFTLKIRSTKLEDSAMYFCASREGRTGSTEAFFGQGTRLTVV.

V usage is TRBV19 and J usage is TRBJ1-1, with 8 nucleotides matching TRBD1. This CDR3 has 14 amino acids. CDR1 and CDR2 (germline): LNHDA, SQIVND (reference sequence). V was clipped by 4 bases and J by 1 base; unmatched bases: 2. The CDR3 here is CASSRDRSNTEAFF. CDR3 sequence (DNA): TGTGCCAGTAGTAGGGACAGGTCGAACACTGAAGCTTTCTTT. The full variable domain, with the rest looked up from reference TRBV19 and TRBJ1-1, is DGGITQSPKYLFRKEGQNVTLSCEQNLNHDAMYWYRQDPGQGLRLIYYSQIVNDFQKGDIAEGYSVSREKKESFPLTVTSAQKNPTAFYLCASSRDRSNTEAFFGQGTRLTVV.

The chain employs TRBV12-3 or TRBV12-4 and TRBJ1-4; D gene ambiguous. Between the trimmed V and J ends, which lost 6 bases and 8 bases, there was a span of 10 bases. The CDR3 is 12 amino acids. The CDR3 reads CASRGREEKLFF. In DNA form, the CDR3 reads TGTGCCAGCAGGGGTCGGGAGGAAAAACTGTTTTTT.

The chain's CDR3 is CSASRDRGYGYTF. CDR3 DNA: TGCAGTGCTAGTAGGGACAGGGGATATGGCTACACCTTC. The chain combines TRBV20-1 with TRBJ1-2, with 10 positions matching TRBD1. CDR1 and CDR2 (germline): DFQATT, SNEGSKA (reference sequence). CDR3 size: 13 residues. Trimming cost V 3 bases and J 5 bases; bases outside gene matches: 3.

This chain joins TRBV6-5 and TRBJ1-2; 8 bases agree with TRBD1. CDR1 and CDR2 (germline): MNHEY, SVGAGI. J lost 8 bases, V lost 8 bases, and 4 bases had no gene match. The CDR3 has 11 amino acids. DNA for the CDR3: TGTGCCAGCGGGTCAGGGGGCGGCTACACCTTC. Translating gives CASGSGGGYTF.

V usage is TRBV2 and J usage is TRBJ2-5; 7 bases fit TRBD1. Trimming took 4 bases from V and 5 from J; bases not matched to a gene: 4. The CDR3 consists of 13 residues. Germline CDR1 SNHLY, CDR2 FYNNEI. The CDR3 DNA follows: TGTGCCAGCAGTGGAGGGGGCAGGGAGACCCAGTACTTC. Translated: CASSGGGRETQYF.

The rearrangement uses TRBV5-4 and TRBJ2-2; tentative D call: TRBD2 (5 bases). The CDR3 is 13 residues long. The V gene's germline CDR1 is SGHNT and CDR2 YYREEE (reference sequence). Between the trimmed V and J ends, which lost 1 base and 6 bases, there was a span of 7 bases. The CDR3 loop is CASSLTEAGELFF. The DNA of the CDR3 is TGTGCCAGCAGCTTGACGGAGGCCGGGGAGCTGTTTTTT.

The chain uses TRBV3-1 (or the pseudogene TRBV3-2) and TRBJ2-3; 12 bases are shared with TRBD2. Unmatched junction bases numbered 1, after V lost 3 bases and J lost 3 bases. The CDR3 covers 15 residues. Germline CDR1 reads LGHDT; CDR2 reads YNNKEL (reference sequence). The CDR3 loop is CASSHTSGGTDTQYF. The CDR3 DNA sequence: TGTGCCAGCAGCCACACTAGCGGGGGGACAGATACGCAGTATTTT.

To note about this clone: The same CDR3 arises from other DNA sequences in this sample as well. The gene calls are TRBV5-1 and TRBJ2-7; TRBD1 aligns across 7 bases. V dropped 4 bases and J dropped 3; count of bases not matched to a gene: 4. The CDR3 contains 13 residues. CDR1 and CDR2 (germline): SGHRS, YFSETQ. The chain's CDR3 is CASSPSGGYEQYF. The CDR3 nucleotides are TGCGCCAGCAGCCCCTCAGGGGGCTACGAGCAGTACTTC.

The chain uses TRBV11-1 and TRBJ2-5, with 7 bases lining up with TRBD1. The CDR3 has 15 residues. Germline values: CDR1 SGHAT, CDR2 FQDESV (reference sequence). The junction had 6 bases not matched to a gene; V was cut back by 0 bases and J by 5 bases. This CDR3 reads CASSLAARGWETQYF. In DNA form, the CDR3 reads TGTGCCAGCAGCTTAGCGGCCAGGGGGTGGGAGACCCAGTACTTC.

This clone was seen a few times. The chain couples TRBV20-1 to TRBJ1-6, with D unresolved. Germline V lookup: CDR1 DFQATT, CDR2 SNEGSKA (reference sequence). The CDR3 contains 15 residues. Trimming removed 3 bases from V and 0 bases from J, with 9 bases in between. The CDR3 here is CSASSENSYNSPLHF. Here the CDR3 DNA reads TGCAGTGCTAGTTCAGAAAACTCCTATAATTCACCCCTCCACTTT.

This chain links TRBV27 with TRBJ2-7, with 9 bases identical to TRBD2. The CDR3 sequence is 13 residues long. With 6 bases clipped from V and 3 bases from J, the junction kept 3 bases outside the gene matches. Germline lookup yields CDR1 MNHEY and CDR2 SMNVEV (reference sequence). The CDR3 here is CASRDSGSYEQYF. The CDR3 coding sequence is TGTGCCAGCAGGGATAGCGGGAGCTACGAGCAGTACTTC.

This chain connects TRBV4-1 to TRBJ2-3, with D unresolved. V gave up 0 bases and J gave up 2 bases, with 6 bases separating them. The CDR3 sequence is 14 residues long. Germline-derived CDR1 and CDR2 are MGHRA and YSYEKL. CDR3: CASSQDELTDTQYF. CDR3 in DNA: TGCGCCAGCAGCCAAGACGAACTCACAGATACGCAGTATTTT.